The sequence of this T cell receptor beta chain was determined in a study of regulatory T cells in long-lasting Graves disease. Study outcomes and limitations: Between persistent patients, about 2,700 public clonotypes were shared, exceeding the roughly 920 shared between new patients. Tissue studied was limited to peripheral blood, excluding thyroid tissue.

Deletions cut 5 bases from V and 14 bases from J, with 17 bases between. The CDR3 has 12 amino acids. Time point described: persistent/refractory GD, antithyroid drugs over 5 years with positive TRAb. Extracted PBMC RNA gave rise to the TCR library. This clonotype was detected a few times. Its antigen remains unidentified. Researchers made TCR beta libraries by using iRepertoire HTBI primers and running Arm-PCR on CDR3 regions. In the original processing: The samples yielded approximately 62 TRBV and roughly 13 TRBJ segments. MiXCR was run by TCRdb on the multiplex PCR reads, yielding one entry per CDR3 protein. V and J calls and clone size were set by TCRdb, not the authors. The table lists around 400,000 distinct CDR3 sequences, around 20% of them singletons, with roughly 28% in the top ten.

Sequencing used peripheral blood mononuclear cells (PBMCs), obtained when the disease was refractory, from a patient treated with antithyroid drugs. This clonotype was obtained from a female donor with Graves disease. The chain has TRBV12-3 or TRBV12-4 and TRBJ2-3; a weak D match, TRBD2 (6 bases). CDR3 nucleotide sequence: TGTGCCAGCAGTCGGGGAAGGGAGGATGCGTATTTT. Encoded protein: CASSRGREDAYF.